The T cell receptor (beta chain) described here comes from a study of chemoradiotherapy in HPV16-positive cancers. Over chemoradiotherapy, repertoires were sampled more than once. General observations from the study: HPV-responsive T-cell expansion during chemoradiotherapy was linked to improved recurrence-free survival in HPV16-positive patients.

The junction had 11 bases not matched to a gene; V was cut back by 0 bases and J by 8 bases. CDR1 is KGHSH, CDR2 LQKENI, per germline. CDR3 length: 17 residues. This clone occurred once. Its specificity is unknown. The data were produced by immunoSEQ multiplex PCR, yet TCRdb's version contains in-frame clones alone and is incomplete. The sample lists around 8,800 clones; around 84% were seen once. The material sequenced was tumor tissue, taken from a patient who underwent chemoradiotherapy. V gene TRBV18 combines with J gene TRBJ1-4; 8 positions agree with TRBD1. This clonotype originated in a human donor with HPV-associated anogenital cancer. CDR3 bases: TGTGCCAGCTCACCACCGGGTTCAGGGGGCGGATACGAAAAACTGTTTTTT. It is translated as CASSPPGSGGGYEKLFF.